Described below is a single TCR beta chain sequence and its context. Its target is unknown. Repertoires were generated with immunoSEQ multiplex PCR, while TCRdb's copy carries only in-frame clones and drops some. The top ten hold around 1.7% of the sample, which has 100,000 to 150,000 clones, around nine tenths seen once. Germline V gene sequence: CDR1 KGHSH, CDR2 LQKENI. Deletions cut 5 bases from V and 1 base from J, with 11 bases between. This CDR3 region has 14 residues. This entry comes from a study of T cell responses to AZD1222 COVID-19 vaccine. On the study more broadly: Investigators merged groups given second doses at roughly 4 or roughly 12 weeks.

Study observations and caveats: Spike-specific TCR breadth and depth were elevated following two AZD1222 doses. Donors were largely white British and mainly female; clonal diversity was possibly underestimated. Regions left unmutated in variants are reportedly the target of nearly half of spike-specific TCRs.

The sequenced sample was peripheral blood, obtained on day 0 of AZD1222 vaccination. This rearrangement joins TRBV18 to TRBJ1-1; no definite D call. The TCR comes from an adult in good health. This CDR3 is CASSARRGNTEAFF. The CDR3, as DNA: TGTGCCAGCTCAGCCAGAAGAGGGAACACTGAAGCTTTCTTT.